This is a list of T cell receptor beta chains from one sample in a study of cytomegalovirus exposure and HLA in healthy donors. The table came from immunoSEQ multiplex PCR; TCRdb's copy has only in-frame clones and leaves some out. The data contain tens of thousands of clones, under 65% of them singletons. The sequencing sample was made of PBMCs. The receptors were sampled from a male donor in good health and CMV-seropositive. CDR3s include the opening cysteine and the closing phenylalanine or tryptophan. The D gene is left open where the match is weak. The size of a clone is reported for some rows only, either as once, few or many, or as a class for expanded clones.

size,D,J,V,DNA,CDR3
NA,TRBD2,TRBJ2-5,TRBV19,TGTGCCAGTAGGCCCCGGATAGCGGGGGGCCAAGAGACCCAGTACTTC,CASRPRIAGGQETQYF
NA,NA,TRBJ1-1,TRBV5-1,TGCGCCAGCGGAGCACAGGGAACGGGCACTGAAGCTTTCTTT,CASGAQGTGTEAFF
NA,NA,TRBJ2-1,TRBV18,TGTGCCAGCTCACCACAATCGGGTGAGCAGTTCTTC,CASSPQSGEQFF
NA,TRBD1,TRBJ2-3,TRBV6-1,TGTGCCAGCAGTGGGACAGGGTGGGAGGCAGATACGCAGTATTTT,CASSGTGWEADTQYF
NA,NA,TRBJ1-4,TRBV30,TGTGCCTGGAGATGGGGGGGCGGGGAAAAACTGTTTTTT,CAWRWGGGEKLFF
few,NA,TRBJ1-1,TRBV4-1,TGCGCCAGCAGCCTGAGGGCCTTGAACACTGAAGCTTTCTTT,CASSLRALNTEAFF
NA,TRBD2,TRBJ2-1,TRBV19,TGTGCCAGTAGTACAGGAACTAGCGGGAGGTCCAATGAGCAGTTCTTC,CASSTGTSGRSNEQFF
few,NA,TRBJ1-1,TRBV7-9,TGTGCCAGCAGCTTCGTATTGGGGGGTTACACTGAAGCTTTCTTT,CASSFVLGGYTEAFF
NA,TRBD1,TRBJ1-2,TRBV5-1,TGCGCCAGCAGCTTGGACCCGGGACAGACTTATGGCTACACCTTC,CASSLDPGQTYGYTF
NA,NA,TRBJ2-2,TRBV5-1,TGCGCCAGCAGCTATGGGCACGCGAACACCGGGGAGCTGTTTTTT,CASSYGHANTGELFF
NA,TRBD2,TRBJ2-3,TRBV6-5,TGTGCCAGCAGTTACTCGCTAGCGGGGGGTTCAGATACGCAGTATTTT,CASSYSLAGGSDTQYF
NA,NA,TRBJ2-7,TRBV15,TGTGCCACCCCCGCGCCTTCCTCCTACGAGCAGTACTTC,CATPAPSSYEQYF
NA,NA,TRBJ2-1,TRBV6-5,TGTGCCAGCAGTTACCCAGGCTGGCAAAATGAGCAGTTCTTC,CASSYPGWQNEQFF
few,TRBD1,TRBJ2-7,TRBV9,TGTGCCAGCAGCGTTAACAGGGGAGACGAGCAGTACTTC,CASSVNRGDEQYF
NA,TRBD1,TRBJ1-5,TRBV6-5,TGTGCCAGCAGTGCGACCGGGACAGGGGACCAGCCCCAGCATTTT,CASSATGTGDQPQHF
NA,TRBD1,TRBJ1-4,TRBV28,TGTGCCAGCAGTACCCCAGGGGGCACTAATGAAAAACTGTTTTTT,CASSTPGGTNEKLFF
NA,NA,TRBJ1-4,TRBV18,TGTGCCAGCTCACCACCTTCGGAACAGGACAAAAAACTGTTTTTT,CASSPPSEQDKKLFF
NA,TRBD2,TRBJ2-7,TRBV19,TGTGCCAGTAGCCTGGCGGCTAGCGGGAGTAACGAGCAGTACTTC,CASSLAASGSNEQYF
NA,TRBD2,TRBJ2-1,TRBV4-1,TGCGCCAGCAGCCAAGACCTAGCGGGAGGACAAGAGCAGTTCTTC,CASSQDLAGGQEQFF
NA,NA,TRBJ2-6,TRBV7-9,TGTGCCAGCAGCCCTAAGCGATCCCGGGCCAACGTCCTGACTTTC,CASSPKRSRANVLTF
NA,TRBD2,TRBJ2-5,TRBV27,TGTGCCAGCAGTTCGCCGCGGGGGAGGGGTCAAGAGACCCAGTACTTC,CASSSPRGRGQETQYF
once,TRBD1,TRBJ1-1,TRBV5-1,TGCGCCAGCAGCTCCACCGGGACAGGGGTGAACACTGAAGCTTTCTTT,CASSSTGTGVNTEAFF
NA,NA,TRBJ1-5,TRBV20-1,TGCAGTGCTCCCCGGGACATACAGCATTTT,CSAPRDIQHF
few,TRBD1,TRBJ2-5,TRBV9,TGTGCCAGCACCAAATCAGGGGGCGACCAAGAGACCCAGTACTTC,CASTKSGGDQETQYF
NA,NA,TRBJ2-1,TRBV5-4,TGTGCCAGCAGCTTAGAACAGTACAATGAGCAGTTCTTC,CASSLEQYNEQFF
NA,NA,TRBJ1-4,TRBV7-2,TGTGCCAGCAGCTTAGGACTCATTAATGAAAAACTGTTTTTT,CASSLGLINEKLFF
NA,TRBD1,TRBJ2-7,TRBV27,TGTGCCAGCAGGGGGGACAGGGGCAAATACGAGCAGTACTTC,CASRGDRGKYEQYF
few,TRBD1,TRBJ2-7,TRBV30,TGTGCCTGGAGGCCCCCCGGGACAGGGGGCTACGAGCAGTACTTC,CAWRPPGTGGYEQYF
few,TRBD1,TRBJ1-2,TRBV6-1,TGTGCCAGCAGTGAAGCCCTGGGACAGGGAGTTTCGGGATATGGCTACACCTTC,CASSEALGQGVSGYGYTF
NA,TRBD1,TRBJ2-7,TRBV19,TGTGCCAGTAGTATAACCCGGACAGGGATAAAGTACGAGCAGTACTTC,CASSITRTGIKYEQYF